This TCR beta chain was documented in a study of T cells after yellow fever vaccination. Via MiXCR, TCRdb re-called the 5' RACE reads, giving one row per CDR3 protein. The data contain some 300,000 distinct CDR3 sequences, 7% to 10% of them singletons. The study, taken as a whole, reports: Only a small proportion of the clonotypes turned up in both the CD4 and the CD8 compartments, likely arising from convergent recombination. It was the secondary response that reached its peak faster, day 5 versus 15, but it was weaker.

The CDR3 sequence is 15 residues long. V shed 4 bases and J 4 bases; nucleotides not matched to a gene: 7. The germline V gene has CDR1 MNHNS and CDR2 SASEGT. On this clonotype: The antigen is undetermined.

The TCR originated in a man younger than 35 who received the YFV17D yellow fever vaccine. Sequenced material: PBMCs, taken 45 days after the first yellow fever vaccination. V usage is TRBV6-1 and J usage is TRBJ1-5; 7 positions agree with TRBD1. For the CDR3, the DNA is TGTGCCAGCAGTGTCGGGACAGCCTCTAATCAGCCCCAGCATTTT. Protein product: CASSVGTASNQPQHF.